One and the same sample provided the 26 T cell receptor beta chains below, sequenced in a study of cytomegalovirus exposure and HLA in healthy donors. The PCR contained 60 Vbeta and 13 Jbeta primers. TCRdb's table, derived via immunoSEQ multiplex PCR, lists solely in-frame clones and lacks some. The data hold 150,000 to 160,000 clones, with around 83% observed a single time. Material for sequencing was PBMCs. These receptors originate from a woman in her late teens or twenties in good health and CMV-seronegative.

V is TRBV30 and J is TRBJ2-1; D is possibly TRBD1 (7 bases). Germline CDR1 is GTSNPN and CDR2 is SVGIG (reference sequence). The CDR3 is 14 residues long. V was clipped by 2 bases and J by 6 bases, with 14 bases between them. The CDR3 region has the DNA TGTGCCTGGAGTTGGCCAGGGGGGTTCAATGAGCAGTTCTTC. It translates to CAWSWPGGFNEQFF.

This sequence joins TRBV19 and TRBJ2-7; 9 bases map to TRBD1. The junction had 11 bases not matched to a gene; V was cut back by 5 bases and J by 6 bases. Germline assignment: CDR1 LNHDA and CDR2 SQIVND (reference sequence). This CDR3 is built from 15 residues. The CDR3, as DNA: TGTGCCAGTAGTGCATCCGGGACAGGGCTCTCCGAGCAGTACTTC. Translating it yields CASSASGTGLSEQYF. Filled out from reference TRBV19 and TRBJ2-7, the complete variable domain reads DGGITQSPKYLFRKEGQNVTLSCEQNLNHDAMYWYRQDPGQGLRLIYYSQIVNDFQKGDIAEGYSVSREKKESFPLTVTSAQKNPTAFYLCASSASGTGLSEQYFGPGTRLTVT.

CDR3 in DNA: TGTGCCAGCAGCCGTGGGACAGGGGGGGAGCAGTACTTC. Protein: CASSRGTGGEQYF. The chain employs TRBV5-4 and TRBJ2-7; 11 bases are a match to TRBD1. The CDR3 extends over 13 amino acids. Germline CDR1 SGHNT, CDR2 YYREEE (reference sequence). V trimming: 4 bases; J trimming: 7 bases; junction bases outside the gene matches: 4.

The chain recombines TRBV2 with TRBJ1-2; D is unresolved. Germline V gene data show CDR1 as SNHLY and CDR2 as FYNNEI. The CDR3 runs to 15 residues. Trimming cost V 2 bases and J 7 bases, with 17 bases left between them. For the CDR3, the DNA is TGTGCCAGCAGTGAACGGGGTTTGAAGCGTAGTGGCTACACCTTC. Translated, it gives CASSERGLKRSGYTF. The variable domain in full, completed from reference TRBV2 and TRBJ1-2, reads EPEVTQTPSHQVTQMGQEVILRCVPISNHLYFYWYRQILGQKVEFLVSFYNNEISEKSEIFDDQFSVERPDGSNFTLKIRSTKLEDSAMYFCASSERGLKRSGYTFGSGTRLTVV.

The genes are TRBV4-3 and TRBJ1-2, with D unresolved. Germline loops: CDR1 LGHNA, CDR2 YSLEER. CDR3 length: 13 amino acids. Trimming shortened V by 1 base and J by 4 bases, and 7 bases separated the two germline ends. In DNA, the CDR3 is TGCGCCAGCAGCCAAGTAGTAAGCTATGGCTACACCTTC. This gives the protein CASSQVVSYGYTF.

This sequence joins TRBV2 and TRBJ2-2; 7 bases line up with TRBD2. The CDR3 consists of 15 residues. Germline V CDR1 and CDR2: SNHLY, FYNNEI. The V gene end was trimmed by 5 bases and the J gene end by 4 bases; junction bases not matched to a gene: 7. CDR3 region: CASSLARGVTGELFF. In nucleotides, the CDR3 is TGTGCCAGCAGTCTCGCTCGGGGGGTCACCGGGGAGCTGTTTTTT.

The chain couples TRBV30 to TRBJ1-3; TRBD1 aligns across 7 bases. V dropped 5 bases and J dropped 4; count of bases not matched to a gene: 5. Germline CDR1 reads GTSNPN; CDR2 reads SVGIG (reference sequence). The length of the CDR3 is 13 residues. CDR3 sequence reads: CAWERGQGNTIYF. The CDR3 nucleotides are TGTGCCTGGGAAAGGGGGCAAGGAAACACCATATATTTT.

This chain joins TRBV5-8 and TRBJ2-5; 11 nucleotides match TRBD2. The V segment lost 4 bases and the J segment 4 bases; nucleotides outside the gene matches: 6. This CDR3 comprises 15 residues. Germline V gene sequence: CDR1 SGHTS, CDR2 YDEGEE. The CDR3 spells CASSGGLAEGETQYF. The CDR3 DNA sequence: TGTGCCAGCAGCGGGGGACTAGCGGAGGGAGAGACCCAGTACTTC.

The V and J genes are TRBV27 and TRBJ2-7, with 7 positions matching TRBD2. The V gene end was trimmed by 7 bases and the J gene end by 3 bases; junction bases not matched to a gene: 12. The CDR3 has 15 residues. CDR1 is MNHEY, CDR2 SMNVEV, per germline (reference sequence). The CDR3 nucleotides read TGTGCCAGCACAGTTACGCTAGCGGTGAACTACGAGCAGTACTTC. Its protein is CASTVTLAVNYEQYF.

This clone occurred once. One end of the junction does not line up with germline, which may come from a read error. At the DNA level, this CDR3 is encoded by other sequences in the same sample as well. This chain connects TRBV5-1 to TRBJ2-3; 9 bases match TRBD1. Germline assignment: CDR1 SGHRS and CDR2 YFSETQ. The CDR3 is 16 amino acids. The CDR3 DNA is TGCGCTAGCAGCTTTACAGGGGGCGGTAGCACAGATACGCAGTATTTT. Amino acid sequence: CASSFTGGGSTDTQYF.

The chain combines TRBV30 with TRBJ2-7; 9 bases agree with TRBD2. J was trimmed by 4 bases and V by 5 bases; bases with no gene match: 3. From germline, CDR1 is GTSNPN and CDR2 SVGIG (reference sequence). The CDR3 is made up of 12 amino acids. CDR3 amino acids: CAWSGLAYEQYF. As DNA, the CDR3 is TGTGCCTGGTCGGGACTAGCTTACGAGCAGTACTTC.

The rearrangement joins TRBV2 to TRBJ1-3, with D tentatively TRBD1 (6 bases). V was trimmed by 8 bases and J by 0 bases, leaving 23 bases between them. The germline V gene encodes CDR1 SNHLY and CDR2 FYNNEI. The CDR3 runs to 18 residues. This chain's CDR3 is CASLSRVTGKSSGNTIYF. The CDR3 DNA is TGTGCCAGCCTTAGCCGGGTCACAGGGAAGAGCTCTGGAAACACCATATATTTT.

V usage is TRBV7-3 and J usage is TRBJ1-1; TRBD1 is a possible D gene (5 bases). This CDR3 has 13 amino acids. The germline gives CDR1 SGHTA, CDR2 FQGTGA. The V gene lost 7 bases and the J gene lost 4 bases, with 13 bases spanning the gap. CDR3 bases: TGTGCCAGCATGGAAGGGGCTAGCACTGAAGCTTTCTTT. Protein: CASMEGASTEAFF.

This clone was counted only a few times. V is TRBV18 and J is TRBJ1-2; possibly TRBD1 for D (6 bases). With 5 bases removed from V and 14 bases from J, the gap between germline ends came to 18 bases. CDR3 length equals 12 residues. From germline, CDR1 is KGHSH and CDR2 LQKENI. The CDR3 here is CASSITGQGMTF. Here the CDR3 DNA reads TGTGCCAGCTCAATCACGGGGCAGGGGATGACCTTC.

This chain connects TRBV5-4 to TRBJ2-7; TRBD1 is a possible D gene (5 bases). Germline lookup yields CDR1 SGHNT and CDR2 YYREEE (reference sequence). CDR3 length: 12 residues. The V and J ends lost 3 bases and 6 bases respectively, with 10 bases between them. CDR3 sequence: CASSWGSGEQYF. CDR3 nucleotide sequence: TGTGCCAGCAGCTGGGGCTCGGGCGAGCAGTACTTC. The full variable domain, with the rest looked up from reference TRBV5-4 and TRBJ2-7, is ETGVTQSPTHLIKTRGQQVTLRCSSQSGHNTVSWYQQALGQGPQFIFQYYREEENGRGNFPPRFSGLQFPNYSSELNVNALELDDSALYLCASSWGSGEQYFGPGTRLTVT.

The chain has TRBV6-5 and TRBJ2-5, with TRBD1 identical over 11 bases. CDR1 and CDR2 (germline): MNHEY, SVGAGI. This CDR3 is 13 amino acids long. V shed 4 bases, J shed 7 bases, and the junction held 2 bases outside the gene matches. The CDR3 here is CASSSGTGGTQYF. CDR3 in DNA: TGTGCCAGCAGTTCGGGGACAGGGGGGACCCAGTACTTC.

The rearrangement links TRBV7-3 to TRBJ2-1, with TRBD1 identical over 7 bases. Germline V gives CDR1 SGHTA, CDR2 FQGTGA. The CDR3 contains 18 residues. J gave up 1 base and V 0 bases, and 9 bases lay outside the gene matches. The CDR3 sequence is CASSLTYGRGFSYNEQFF. The CDR3 bases are TGTGCCAGCAGCTTAACGTATGGCAGGGGGTTTTCCTACAATGAGCAGTTCTTC. Supplemented by reference TRBV7-3 and TRBJ2-1, the full variable domain reads GAGVSQTPSNKVTEKGKYVELRCDPISGHTALYWYRQSLGQGPEFLIYFQGTGAADDSGLPNDRFFAVRPEGSVSTLKIQRTERGDSAVYLCASSLTYGRGFSYNEQFFGPGTRLTVL.

The genes are TRBV2 and TRBJ1-2, with D unresolved. Trimming took off 2 bases at V and 4 bases at J, with 8 bases between the two ends. Germline loops: CDR1 SNHLY, CDR2 FYNNEI. The CDR3 length is 13 residues. The CDR3 reads CASSEIQTYGYTF. CDR3 nucleotides: TGTGCCAGCAGTGAAATACAAACCTATGGCTACACCTTC.

A single count supports this clone. This chain joins TRBV5-1 and TRBJ2-1, with 9 bases matching TRBD1. J gave up 8 bases and V 7 bases, and 13 bases lay outside the gene matches. This CDR3 contains 15 residues. Germline V gene sequence: CDR1 SGHRS, CDR2 YFSETQ. In DNA, the CDR3 is TGCGCCAGCGGACCCGGGACAGGGCCTGTACATGAGCAGTTCTTC. The encoded protein is CASGPGTGPVHEQFF.

V and J are TRBV7-9 and TRBJ2-1; 9 bases are shared with TRBD1. Looked up from germline, CDR1 is SEHNR and CDR2 is FQNEAQ (reference sequence). The CDR3 has 14 residues. V was pared by 8 bases and J by 6 bases, with 8 bases of the junction left unmatched. The DNA for the CDR3 is TGTGCCAGCCCGCCCGGGACAGGGTCCAATGAGCAGTTCTTC. Encoded protein: CASPPGTGSNEQFF.

This chain connects TRBV5-4 to TRBJ2-5; D gene uncertain. V lost 4 bases and J lost 2, with 9 bases in between. CDR1 is SGHNT, CDR2 YYREEE, per germline (reference sequence). The CDR3 has 13 residues. This chain's CDR3 is CASSLTQQETQYF. The CDR3 coding sequence is TGTGCCAGCAGCCTGACACAACAAGAGACCCAGTACTTC.

The gene calls are TRBV19 and TRBJ1-2, with 7 nucleotides matching TRBD1. Trimming took 4 bases from V and 3 from J; bases not matched to a gene: 5. The CDR3 consists of 14 residues. Germline CDR1 is LNHDA and CDR2 is SQIVND (reference sequence). CDR3 sequence: CASSTSTGDYGYTF. The CDR3 DNA follows: TGTGCCAGTAGTACCTCCACAGGGGACTATGGCTACACCTTC.

This clone was counted once. This rearrangement joins TRBV18 to TRBJ1-6; no clear D. Per the germline V gene, CDR1 is KGHSH and CDR2 is LQKENI. Trimming stripped 1 base from V and 5 bases from J, with 15 bases between. The CDR3 covers 17 residues. CDR3 sequence (DNA): TGTGCCAGCTCACCACTCCCGGGGTTGGTCCATAATTCACCCCTCCACTTT. Amino acid sequence: CASSPLPGLVHNSPLHF.

V and J are TRBV27 and TRBJ2-7; 7 positions agree with TRBD2. CDR3 length: 14 amino acids. Germline V gene sequence: CDR1 MNHEY, CDR2 SMNVEV (reference sequence). After removal of 2 bases from V and 2 bases from J, the junction contained 3 bases not matched to a gene. CDR3 sequence: CASSLRSGAYEQYF. The CDR3 nucleotides read TGTGCCAGCAGTTTACGGAGCGGGGCCTACGAGCAGTACTTC.

The CDR3 nucleotides read TGTGCCTGGAGACGGACTAGCGAAGACACCGGGGAGCTGTTTTTT. This sequence encodes CAWRRTSEDTGELFF. This chain links TRBV30 with TRBJ2-2; 9 positions agree with TRBD2. CDR1 is GTSNPN and CDR2 is SVGIG in the germline V gene (reference sequence). The junction had 5 bases not matched to a gene; V was cut back by 3 bases and J by 3 bases. CDR3 size: 15 residues.

This clone is a singleton in its sample. This chain uses TRBV5-4 with TRBJ1-2; 8 nucleotides line up with TRBD1. Germline assignment: CDR1 SGHNT and CDR2 YYREEE (reference sequence). The CDR3 consists of 13 residues. The trim removed 4 bases at V and 7 bases at J, leaving 6 bases unmatched. CDR3 DNA: TGTGCCAGCAGCCAACAGGGGGTTCCTGGCTACACCTTC. Translated, it gives CASSQQGVPGYTF. The full variable domain, rest sourced from reference TRBV5-4 and TRBJ1-2, is ETGVTQSPTHLIKTRGQQVTLRCSSQSGHNTVSWYQQALGQGPQFIFQYYREEENGRGNFPPRFSGLQFPNYSSELNVNALELDDSALYLCASSQQGVPGYTFGSGTRLTVV.